These 27 T cell receptor beta chains were sequenced from one sample in a study of shared clonotypes between healthy human individuals. Libraries were prepared by immunoSEQ multiplex PCR; TCRdb keeps only in-frame clonotypes and omits some of them. The sample lists hundreds of thousands of clones; about 85% were seen once. Sequencing input: PBMCs. Receptor source: a woman aged 40 to 49 in good health. Some clones in this sample may be carry-over from other donors' samples.

The V and J genes are TRBV5-1 and TRBJ2-5, with a possible D match to TRBD1 (6 bases). Trimming stripped 2 bases from V and 5 bases from J, with 19 bases between. The CDR3 contains 16 residues. Looked up from germline, CDR1 is SGHRS and CDR2 is YFSETQ. CDR3 region: CASSFGVGQGHETQYF. The CDR3 coding sequence is TGCGCCAGCAGCTTTGGGGTGGGCCAGGGGCACGAGACCCAGTACTTC.

In the case of this clone: At the DNA level, this CDR3 is encoded by other sequences in the same sample as well. The rearrangement joins TRBV27 to TRBJ2-5; 7 positions agree with TRBD1. Germline CDR1 reads MNHEY; CDR2 reads SMNVEV (reference sequence). CDR3 length equals 14 residues. The trim removed 4 bases at V and 1 base at J, leaving 3 bases unmatched. The CDR3 DNA is TGTGCCAGCAGTTGGGACAGCGTCCAAGAGACCCAGTACTTC. This codes for CASSWDSVQETQYF.

V is TRBV7-6 and J is TRBJ2-1, with D possibly TRBD1 on 6 matching bases. V lost 6 bases and J lost 10, with 19 bases in between. Germline values: CDR1 SGHVS, CDR2 FNYEAQ. The CDR3 spans 14 residues. The CDR3 spells CASRRNSDQGEQFF. In DNA form, the CDR3 reads TGTGCCAGCAGGCGGAACTCGGACCAGGGGGAGCAGTTCTTC.

V usage is TRBV28 and J usage is TRBJ2-5; 8 bases line up with TRBD1. Germline values: CDR1 MDHEN, CDR2 SYDVKM. V was pared by 8 bases and J by 1 base, with 15 bases of the junction left unmatched. The CDR3 extends over 17 amino acids. This chain's CDR3 is CASGRDHRGIGQETQYF. Written as DNA, the CDR3 is TGTGCCAGCGGAAGAGACCACAGGGGGATAGGCCAAGAGACCCAGTACTTC.

The J gene is TRBJ2-3, the V gene TRBV4-3; 10 bases are shared with TRBD1. Per germline, CDR1 LGHNA and CDR2 YSLEER. This CDR3 comprises 16 residues. With V trimmed by 4 bases and J by 6 bases, 10 bases remained unmatched. CDR3 DNA sequence: TGCGCCAGCAGCCGACAGGGACAGGGGCCTTTTGATACGCAGTATTTT. Amino acid sequence: CASSRQGQGPFDTQYF.

This rearrangement joins TRBV5-6 to TRBJ1-5; D call uncertain. The CDR3 loop spans 14 amino acids. The germline V gene has CDR1 SGHDT and CDR2 YYEEEE. V was trimmed by 2 bases and J by 2 bases, leaving 8 bases between them. The CDR3 is CASSFEGGNQPQHF. The CDR3 nucleotides are TGTGCCAGCAGCTTTGAGGGAGGCAATCAGCCCCAGCATTTT.

The chain employs TRBV7-9 and TRBJ2-3; D may correspond to TRBD1 or TRBD2 (6 bases each). Deletions cut 5 bases from V and 2 bases from J, with 17 bases between. CDR1 is SEHNR and CDR2 is FQNEAQ in the germline V gene (reference sequence). There are 16 residues in the CDR3. CDR3 sequence (DNA): TGTGCCAGCAGCCCGAGGGGGGTTGCTGTCACAGATACGCAGTATTTT. Translation gives CASSPRGVAVTDTQYF. The variable domain in full, with the rest retrieved from reference TRBV7-9 and TRBJ2-3, is DTGVSQNPRHKITKRGQNVTFRCDPISEHNRLYWYRQTLGQGPEFLTYFQNEAQLEKSRLLSDRFSAERPKGSFSTLEIQRTEQGDSAMYLCASSPRGVAVTDTQYFGPGTRLTVL.

CDR3 DNA sequence: TGTGCCAGCAGCTTGGACAGGATGACTGATACGCAGTATTTT. Its translation: CASSLDRMTDTQYF. V and J are TRBV11-2 and TRBJ2-3; 7 bases align to TRBD1. With V trimmed by 3 bases and J by 6 bases, 6 bases remained unmatched. There are 14 residues in the CDR3. Looked up from germline, CDR1 is SGHAT and CDR2 is FQNNGV.

A single count supports this clone. The chain employs TRBV28 and TRBJ1-4; 7 bases are a match to TRBD1. The CDR3 consists of 13 residues. V shed 4 bases, J shed 8 bases, and the junction held 4 bases outside the gene matches. In germline, CDR1 is MDHEN, CDR2 SYDVKM. In DNA, the CDR3 is TGTGCCAGCAGTTCACAGGGGAAAGAAAAACTGTTTTTT. Its protein is CASSSQGKEKLFF.

V and J are TRBV30 and TRBJ2-3; D uncertain. The CDR3 runs 16 residues. Trimming left V 2 bases short and J 3 bases short, with 18 bases between. CDR1 is GTSNPN and CDR2 is SVGIG in the germline V gene (reference sequence). The DNA of the CDR3 is TGTGCCTGGAGTCCCCAACGCTTGAGAGTGACAGATACGCAGTATTTT. This translates into CAWSPQRLRVTDTQYF.

The rearrangement uses TRBV7-8 and TRBJ1-4; D possibly corresponds to TRBD1 (5 bases). The germline CDR1 and CDR2 sequences are SGHVS and FQNEAQ. V was shortened by 5 bases and J by 8 bases, with 15 bases between the two germline ends. The CDR3 sequence is 14 residues long. The CDR3 DNA sequence: TGTGCCAGCAGCGTCCGGGACCTCCACGAAAAACTGTTTTTT. This gives the protein CASSVRDLHEKLFF.

V gene TRBV7-2 combines with J gene TRBJ2-5, with 9 bases aligning to TRBD2. With the DNA end fitting TRBJ2-7 better, the J assignment may be wrong. Germline CDR1 SGHTA, CDR2 FQGNSA. The CDR3 is 15 amino acids. This CDR3 reads CASSLVLAGAREQYF. The CDR3 nucleotides read TGTGCCAGCAGCTTAGTTTTAGCGGGAGCTCGCGAGCAGTACTTC.

The chain has TRBV28 and TRBJ1-2; 7 positions agree with TRBD1. Germline-derived CDR1 and CDR2 are MDHEN and SYDVKM. The CDR3 is 16 residues long. After removal of 2 bases from V and 8 bases from J, the junction contained 14 bases not matched to a gene. DNA of the CDR3: TGTGCCAGCAGTTTAAGGCCCGGGACAGAAGAGGTAGGCTACACCTTC. It encodes CASSLRPGTEEVGYTF.

The chain is built from TRBV6-1 and TRBJ2-3, with TRBD1 matching over 7 bases. CDR3 length: 15 residues. V dropped 2 bases and J dropped 2; count of bases not matched to a gene: 4. Germline V gene lookup returns CDR1 MNHNS and CDR2 SASEGT. CDR3 bases: TGTGCCAGCAGTGAACCGGGACAGATCACAGATACGCAGTATTTT. Protein: CASSEPGQITDTQYF.

The chain uses TRBV11-3 and TRBJ2-2, with TRBD2 matching 11 bases. V lost 2 bases to trimming and J lost 6 bases; unmatched junction nucleotides: 5. The CDR3 runs to 16 residues. Germline V gives CDR1 SGHNT, CDR2 YENEEA. The CDR3 DNA reads as TGTGCCAGCAGCTTAAGACTAGCGGGATGGGCCGGGGAGCTGTTTTTT. Translation gives CASSLRLAGWAGELFF.

The rearrangement links TRBV7-2 to TRBJ2-3; maybe TRBD2 (7 bases). The CDR3 has 14 residues. The germline CDR1 and CDR2 sequences are SGHTA and FQGNSA. Trimming shortened V by 2 bases and J by 9 bases, and 15 bases separated the two germline ends. The CDR3, as DNA: TGTGCCAGCAGCTTAAAAGGGGAGGGGGTCACGCAGTATTTT. Residues: CASSLKGEGVTQYF.

This clone came up once. V and J are TRBV19 and TRBJ1-2, with TRBD1 identical over 7 bases. With V trimmed by 5 bases and J by 8 bases, 14 bases remained unmatched. The CDR3 length is 15 residues. Germline V gives CDR1 LNHDA, CDR2 SQIVND (reference sequence). The CDR3 nucleotides read TGTGCCAGTAGTCCTGCGGAGACAGGGACATCGGGCTACACCTTC. Translation gives CASSPAETGTSGYTF.

This chain links TRBV5-6 with TRBJ2-3; D unclear. The CDR3 length is 13 residues. V was trimmed by 4 bases and J by 1 base, leaving 7 bases between them. Germline V CDR1 and CDR2: SGHDT, YYEEEE. CDR3 residues: CASSLPGTDTQYF. CDR3 DNA: TGTGCCAGCAGCCTACCGGGCACAGATACGCAGTATTTT.

The V and J genes are TRBV7-7 and TRBJ2-3; possible D gene TRBD2, 6 bases. V dropped 1 base and J dropped 3 bases, with 11 bases sitting between them. Germline loops: CDR1 SSHAT, CDR2 FNYEAQ (reference sequence). CDR3 length: 15 amino acids. CDR3 protein: CASSLVGGRTDTQYF. For the CDR3, the DNA is TGTGCCAGCAGCTTAGTCGGGGGAAGGACAGATACGCAGTATTTT. Looking up the rest from reference TRBV7-7 and TRBJ2-3 gives the full variable domain: GAGVSQSPRYKVTKRGQDVTLRCDPISSHATLYWYQQALGQGPEFLTYFNYEAQPDKSGLPSDRFSAERPEGSISTLTIQRTEQRDSAMYRCASSLVGGRTDTQYFGPGTRLTVL.

V usage is TRBV18 and J usage is TRBJ2-7, with 11 bases matching TRBD1. With 2 bases clipped from V and 7 bases from J, the junction kept 7 bases outside the gene matches. Germline CDR1 reads KGHSH; CDR2 reads LQKENI. The CDR3 is 15 amino acids. CDR3 region: CASSPVRGTGGEQYF. CDR3 DNA: TGTGCCAGCTCACCAGTTCGAGGGACAGGGGGGGAGCAGTACTTC.

The rearrangement uses TRBV5-4 and TRBJ2-1; 9 bases are a match to TRBD2. J gave up 7 bases and V 6 bases, and 8 bases lay outside the gene matches. This CDR3 has 14 amino acids. Germline V gene data show CDR1 as SGHNT and CDR2 as YYREEE (reference sequence). DNA for the CDR3: TGTGCCAGCACCCCGGGACTAGCAAAGAATGAGCAGTTCTTC. As protein: CASTPGLAKNEQFF.

This chain uses TRBV5-1 with TRBJ2-5, with 10 bases matching TRBD1. The J call may be incorrect, as the DNA end agrees better with TRBJ2-7. From germline, CDR1 is SGHRS and CDR2 YFSETQ. This CDR3 region has 14 residues. In DNA form, the CDR3 reads TGCGCCAGCAGGCCTGGGACAGGGGTATACGAGCAGTACTTC. Translating gives CASRPGTGVYEQYF.

The genes are TRBV7-9 and TRBJ2-1; tentative D call: TRBD1 (6 bases). V lost 1 base to trimming and J lost 7 bases, with 14 bases between them. The CDR3 spans 15 residues. The germline gives CDR1 SEHNR, CDR2 FQNEAQ (reference sequence). Here the CDR3 reads CASSLVGRGLNEQFF. As DNA, the CDR3 is TGTGCCAGCAGCTTAGTAGGCAGGGGCCTAAATGAGCAGTTCTTC.

The V call is TRBV18, the J call TRBJ2-3; 15 bases line up with TRBD2. The CDR3 sequence is 20 residues long. J was trimmed by 6 bases and V by 2 bases; bases with no gene match: 15. The germline CDR1 and CDR2 sequences are KGHSH and LQKENI. CDR3: CASSPNHPNGLAGGPDTQYF. The CDR3 DNA reads as TGTGCCAGCTCACCAAACCACCCGAACGGACTAGCGGGAGGGCCGGATACGCAGTATTTT.

The chain carries TRBV5-4 and TRBJ2-2; a weak D match, TRBD2 (6 bases). The V and J ends lost 2 bases and 3 bases respectively, with 11 bases between them. This CDR3 has 15 residues. The V gene's germline CDR1 is SGHNT and CDR2 YYREEE (reference sequence). The DNA of the CDR3 is TGTGCCAGCAGCTTTGGGGGGAGCCACACCGGGGAGCTGTTTTTT. This encodes CASSFGGSHTGELFF.

The chain combines TRBV30 with TRBJ1-4, with D perhaps TRBD1 (5 bases). The V gene's germline CDR1 is GTSNPN and CDR2 SVGIG (reference sequence). The CDR3 sequence is 16 residues long. The V end lost 3 bases, the J end lost 0 bases, and 14 bases lay between the germline ends. The CDR3 region is CAWRPGRGSTNEKLFF. The CDR3 DNA reads as TGTGCCTGGAGGCCAGGGCGGGGGTCAACTAATGAAAAACTGTTTTTT.

The chain joins TRBV7-9 to TRBJ1-2; TRBD1 matches at 7 bases. Germline loops: CDR1 SEHNR, CDR2 FQNEAQ (reference sequence). CDR3 length equals 17 residues. The ends lost 0 bases at V and 4 bases at J; junction bases unmatched: 11. The CDR3 coding sequence is TGTGCCAGCAGCTTAGCGCCAAGACAGGGCAACCTCTATGGCTACACCTTC. Protein: CASSLAPRQGNLYGYTF.